The 24 T cell receptor beta chains below all came from one sample that was sequenced in a study of blood T cell repertoires in COVID-19. This table comes from immunoSEQ multiplex PCR, and its TCRdb copy is limited to in-frame clones, with some not included. The data hold tens of thousands of clones, with 85% to 90% observed a single time. Material for sequencing was peripheral blood. The receptors originated from an elderly man with acute or convalescent COVID-19.

The chain employs TRBV6-5 and TRBJ2-7, with D possibly being TRBD2 (6 bases). Germline V gene data show CDR1 as MNHEY and CDR2 as SVGAGI. CDR3 size: 15 residues. V was shortened by 6 bases and J by 6 bases, with 21 bases between the two germline ends. CDR3 amino acids: CASSGGGTPLTEQYF. The CDR3 bases are TGTGCCAGCAGCGGGGGTGGGACTCCCCTGACCGAGCAGTACTTC.

This chain joins TRBV7-2 and TRBJ1-1, with D possibly matching TRBD1 (5 bases). The CDR3 runs to 14 residues. In germline, CDR1 is SGHTA, CDR2 FQGNSA. The germline V and J ends were trimmed by 3 bases and 5 bases, with 13 bases remaining between them. CDR3: CASSFNRRGTEAFF. The DNA of the CDR3 is TGTGCCAGCAGCTTTAACCGGAGGGGAACTGAAGCTTTCTTT.

There are a few counts of this clone. The J gene is TRBJ1-2, the V gene TRBV6-6; D is unclear. Trimming left V 2 bases short and J 3 bases short, with 10 bases between. The CDR3 is 14 amino acids. Germline-derived CDR1 and CDR2 are MNHNY and SVGAGI (reference sequence). This CDR3 reads CASSYEATDYGYTF. Here the CDR3 DNA reads TGTGCCAGCAGTTACGAGGCCACTGACTATGGCTACACCTTC.

V usage is TRBV6-5 and J usage is TRBJ1-1, with 9 bases identical to TRBD1. V trimming: 6 bases; J trimming: 1 base; junction bases outside the gene matches: 6. This CDR3 region has 15 residues. Germline lookup yields CDR1 MNHEY and CDR2 SVGAGI. The CDR3 DNA follows: TGTGCCAGCAGGGTGACAGGGGGAACGAACACTGAAGCTTTCTTT. Translation: CASRVTGGTNTEAFF.

This clone is a singleton in its sample. The same CDR3 arises from other DNA sequences in this sample as well. This chain uses TRBV30 with TRBJ1-4; no clear D gene. This CDR3 region has 12 residues. V gave up 4 bases and J gave up 5 bases, with 8 bases separating them. Germline V lookup: CDR1 GTSNPN, CDR2 SVGIG (reference sequence). CDR3 sequence (DNA): TGTGCCTGGACCGACTCCAATGAAAAACTGTTTTTT. This encodes CAWTDSNEKLFF.

The chain couples TRBV6-5 to TRBJ1-1; 7 bases agree with TRBD1. The V gene's germline CDR1 is MNHEY and CDR2 SVGAGI. The CDR3 is 14 amino acids. With V trimmed by 4 bases and J by 7 bases, 9 bases remained unmatched. The CDR3 region is CASSSGQHGYEAFF. The CDR3 DNA sequence: TGTGCCAGCAGTTCGGGACAGCACGGTTATGAAGCTTTCTTT.

V usage is TRBV30 and J usage is TRBJ2-5; 8 positions agree with TRBD1. Per germline, CDR1 GTSNPN and CDR2 SVGIG (reference sequence). The CDR3 has 15 amino acids. J was trimmed by 5 bases and V by 1 base; bases with no gene match: 9. The CDR3 DNA is TGTGCCTGGAGTGAAGGTCAGGGGGCAGGGGAGACCCAGTACTTC. It codes for CAWSEGQGAGETQYF.

The rearrangement joins TRBV5-4 to TRBJ2-7; TRBD1 matches 11 bases. The germline V gene has CDR1 SGHNT and CDR2 YYREEE (reference sequence). The CDR3 runs to 17 residues. With 4 bases clipped from V and 4 bases from J, the junction kept 13 bases outside the gene matches. The CDR3 nucleotides are TGTGCCAGCAGCGGCGGACAGGGGGCAGGAATGACTTACGAGCAGTACTTC. Protein sequence: CASSGGQGAGMTYEQYF.

The rearrangement uses TRBV29-1 and TRBJ2-3, with D maybe TRBD1 (5 bases). Trimming pared 2 bases from V and 5 bases from J, leaving 11 bases between. The CDR3 runs to 13 residues. Per germline, CDR1 SQVTM and CDR2 ANQGSEA. The CDR3 nucleotides are TGCAGCGTTGAAAGGGGAATGGGAGATACGCAGTATTTT. It yields the protein CSVERGMGDTQYF.

This rearrangement joins TRBV4-1 to TRBJ1-3; TRBD1 agrees at 7 bases. The ends lost 4 bases at V and 4 bases at J; junction bases unmatched: 10. The CDR3 extends over 16 amino acids. The germline V gene has CDR1 MGHRA and CDR2 YSYEKL. CDR3 in DNA: TGCGCCAGCAGCCTTCAACAGGGGAACTCCGGAAACACCATATATTTT. This encodes CASSLQQGNSGNTIYF.

The chain combines TRBV5-1 with TRBJ2-3; D call uncertain. The CDR3 consists of 12 residues. V lost 1 base to trimming and J lost 6 bases, with 6 bases between them. Germline CDR1 reads SGHRS; CDR2 reads YFSETQ. DNA of the CDR3: TGCGCCAGCAGCTTGTGGCTGGATACGCAGTATTTT. Protein product: CASSLWLDTQYF.

This clone was seen a single time. This CDR3 is CAILTGGRGNIQYF. For the CDR3, the DNA is TGTGCCATCTTGACTGGAGGGAGGGGGAACATTCAGTACTTC. The chain is built from TRBV2 and TRBJ2-4, with D possibly matching TRBD2 (7 bases). The CDR3 totals 14 residues. The V end lost 10 bases, the J end lost 7 bases, and 20 bases lay between the germline ends. Germline CDR1 SNHLY, CDR2 FYNNEI. The variable domain in full, with the rest retrieved from reference TRBV2 and TRBJ2-4, is EPEVTQTPSHQVTQMGQEVILRCVPISNHLYFYWYRQILGQKVEFLVSFYNNEISEKSEIFDDQFSVERPDGSNFTLKIRSTKLEDSAMYFCAILTGGRGNIQYFGAGTRLSVL.

The V call is TRBV6-6, the J call TRBJ1-2; 7 nucleotides match TRBD1. The junction had 2 bases not matched to a gene; V was cut back by 0 bases and J by 4 bases. This CDR3 spans 14 amino acids. Germline CDR1 reads MNHNY; CDR2 reads SVGAGI (reference sequence). CDR3 DNA: TGTGCCAGCAGTTACTCGCCAGGGGGCTATGGCTACACCTTC. Translated: CASSYSPGGYGYTF.

This chain uses TRBV24-1 with TRBJ2-2; D possibly corresponds to TRBD1 (5 bases). CDR1 KGHDR and CDR2 SFDVKD come from the germline V gene. This CDR3 is built from 14 residues. V lost 4 bases, J lost 7 bases, and 12 bases lay in between. The CDR3 DNA is TGTGCCACCAGTGACTCAGGGTGGGGCGGGGAGCTGTTTTTT. Its translation: CATSDSGWGGELFF.

This chain joins TRBV27 and TRBJ1-2; 8 bases are a match to TRBD1. This CDR3 is built from 15 residues. The V segment lost 5 bases and the J segment 3 bases; nucleotides outside the gene matches: 8. Looked up from germline, CDR1 is MNHEY and CDR2 is SMNVEV (reference sequence). The CDR3 sequence: CASSQLPGQDYGYTF. In nucleotides, the CDR3 is TGTGCCAGCAGTCAACTCCCGGGACAGGACTATGGCTACACCTTC.

The chain recombines TRBV7-2 with TRBJ2-1; 8 positions agree with TRBD2. The CDR3 loop spans 16 amino acids. Per the germline V gene, CDR1 is SGHTA and CDR2 is FQGNSA. With 1 base clipped from V and 5 bases from J, the junction kept 7 bases outside the gene matches. As DNA, the CDR3 is TGTGCCAGCAGCTTAGTTCCCGGGAGGGCCCACAATGAGCAGTTCTTC. Protein sequence: CASSLVPGRAHNEQFF.

The chain is built from TRBV27 and TRBJ2-7; weak D call: TRBD1 (6 bases). The ends were cut back, 3 bases at V and 5 bases at J, with 14 bases in the middle. The CDR3 is 14 amino acids. From germline, CDR1 is MNHEY and CDR2 SMNVEV (reference sequence). CDR3 nucleotide sequence: TGTGCCAGCAGTTTCTGGGGGCAAGCGAACGAGCAGTACTTC. This gives the protein CASSFWGQANEQYF.

The chain is built from TRBV13 and TRBJ1-2; a possible D gene is TRBD1 (6 bases). The CDR3 is 14 amino acids. The germline CDR1 and CDR2 sequences are PRHDT and FYEKMQ (reference sequence). V was shortened by 4 bases and J by 4 bases, with 13 bases between the two germline ends. The DNA of the CDR3 is TGTGCCAGCAGCTACCGGACAGCCACCTATGGCTACACCTTC. Translation: CASSYRTATYGYTF.

The rearrangement links TRBV5-1 to TRBJ2-2; D is unclear. CDR1 SGHRS and CDR2 YFSETQ come from the germline V gene. The CDR3 runs to 14 residues. The V gene lost 4 bases and the J gene lost 0 bases, with 7 bases spanning the gap. CDR3 DNA: TGCGCCAGCAGCCAGCTAGCGAACACCGGGGAGCTGTTTTTT. It translates to CASSQLANTGELFF.

The chain couples TRBV6-5 to TRBJ1-2; TRBD1 matches 7 bases. The CDR3 has 15 amino acids. Germline-derived CDR1 and CDR2 are MNHEY and SVGAGI. J lost 8 bases, V lost 4 bases, and 13 bases had no gene match. The CDR3 spells CASSLADRPREGYTF. The CDR3 nucleotides read TGTGCCAGCAGTTTAGCGGACAGGCCCCGGGAGGGCTACACCTTC.

CDR3 in DNA: TGTGCCAGCAGCTTGGAGCGGGGATTGTTGGACACTGAAGCTTTCTTT. Translated: CASSLERGLLDTEAFF. The chain couples TRBV5-4 to TRBJ1-1; D gene ambiguous. CDR3 length equals 16 residues. V lost 0 bases and J lost 3, with 15 bases in between. Germline CDR1 and CDR2: SGHNT and YYREEE (reference sequence).

The chain recombines TRBV4-1 with TRBJ2-1; unclear D gene. Germline V gene lookup returns CDR1 MGHRA and CDR2 YSYEKL. CDR3 length: 15 amino acids. Trimming took 0 bases from V and 0 from J, leaving 6 bases between them. The CDR3 is CASSQEPSSYNEQFF. CDR3 sequence (DNA): TGCGCCAGCAGCCAAGAGCCTAGCTCCTACAATGAGCAGTTCTTC.

This clone was seen just once. This sequence joins TRBV18 and TRBJ2-7, with TRBD2 matching over 13 bases. The V gene end was trimmed by 6 bases and the J gene end by 6 bases; junction bases not matched to a gene: 14. The CDR3 is 17 residues long. CDR1 is KGHSH and CDR2 is LQKENI in the germline V gene. The CDR3 DNA reads as TGTGCCAGCTCCCCCGGACTAGCGGGAGTTTTTAGTGGCGAGCAGTACTTC. Its translation is CASSPGLAGVFSGEQYF.

The CDR3 spells CASSVNSGSNTGELFF. The CDR3 region has the DNA TGTGCCAGCAGTGTAAATAGCGGGTCGAACACCGGGGAGCTGTTTTTT. The chain carries TRBV6-1 and TRBJ2-2, with 7 bases that match TRBD2. From germline, CDR1 is MNHNS and CDR2 SASEGT. V lost 4 bases and J lost 0; bases outside the gene matches: 5. There are 16 residues in the CDR3.